What follows is one TCR beta chain and its context. A multiplex PCR was run with 60 Vbeta primers and 13 Jbeta primers. The table came from immunoSEQ multiplex PCR; TCRdb's copy has only in-frame clones and leaves some out. The sample lists roughly 180,000 clones, 84% seen once, with around 0.97% in the top ten. This specimen comes from a study of cytomegalovirus exposure and HLA in healthy donors. Study in general: Around 77% of 300 to 450 genotyped donors fell in the Caucasian-associated ancestry cluster.

The germline gives CDR1 MNHEY, CDR2 SMNVEV (reference sequence). The CDR3 sequence is 13 residues long. Between the trimmed V and J ends, which lost 6 bases and 4 bases, there was a span of 9 bases. The chain recombines TRBV27 with TRBJ1-4; TRBD1 is a possible D gene (6 bases). The receptor was isolated from a man aged 25-40 years in good health and CMV-seronegative. The specimen sequenced was PBMCs. The CDR3 bases are TGTGCCAGCAGCCGACAGGTTAATGAAAAACTGTTTTTT. Its protein is CASSRQVNEKLFF.